Shown below are 13 T cell receptor beta chains from a single sample sequenced in a study of shared clonotypes between healthy human individuals. Cells designated naive CD8 were CD45RO-negative and were positively selected for CCR7, with terminally differentiated effector memory CD45RA+ cells excluded. The data were produced by immunoSEQ multiplex PCR, yet TCRdb's version contains in-frame clones alone and is incomplete. The table shows roughly 890,000 clones, with more than 85% occurring only once. Sequenced material: naive CD8+ T cells sorted from blood. The receptors were gathered from a man younger than 40 in good health.

V and J are TRBV11-2 and TRBJ2-6, with 7 bases matching TRBD1. Germline-derived CDR1 and CDR2 are SGHAT and FQNNGV. Losses at the gene ends were 1 base for V and 7 bases for J; bases not matched to a gene: 10. The CDR3 runs to 17 residues. CDR3 DNA sequence: TGTGCCAGCAGCTTAGGCTCGACAGGGCTGGTAGCCAACGTCCTGACTTTC. Protein sequence: CASSLGSTGLVANVLTF. Full variable domain (missing parts from reference TRBV11-2 and TRBJ2-6): EAGVAQSPRYKIIEKRQSVAFWCNPISGHATLYWYQQILGQGPKLLIQFQNNGVVDDSQLPKDRFSAERLKGVDSTLKIQPAKLEDSAVYLCASSLGSTGLVANVLTFGAGSRLTVL.

This chain links TRBV7-9 with TRBJ1-5; D ambiguous. The V and J ends lost 6 bases and 10 bases respectively, with 13 bases between them. From germline, CDR1 is SEHNR and CDR2 FQNEAQ (reference sequence). The CDR3 contains 12 residues. The CDR3 sequence is CASSPGVGPQHF. In DNA, the CDR3 is TGTGCCAGCAGTCCGGGCGTAGGTCCCCAGCATTTT.

The CDR3, as DNA: TGTGCCAGCAGCTTACAGGACATGTCCTACGAGCAGTACTTC. It codes for CASSLQDMSYEQYF. This chain joins TRBV7-9 and TRBJ2-7; possibly TRBD1 for D (5 bases). V dropped 2 bases and J dropped 1 base, with 9 bases sitting between them. This CDR3 is 14 amino acids long. CDR1 is SEHNR, CDR2 FQNEAQ, per germline (reference sequence).

V usage is TRBV6-1 and J usage is TRBJ2-5; D possibly corresponds to TRBD2 (7 bases). Germline V CDR1 and CDR2: MNHNS, SASEGT. This CDR3 spans 15 amino acids. With 2 bases removed from V and 2 bases from J, the gap between germline ends came to 12 bases. DNA of the CDR3: TGTGCCAGCAGTGAATGGGGAGGGGGGCAAGAGACCCAGTACTTC. This encodes CASSEWGGGQETQYF.

This clone came up a few times. The chain is built from TRBV15 and TRBJ2-1; D not certain. Deletions cut 1 base from V and 5 bases from J, with 12 bases between. Germline loops: CDR1 LNHNV, CDR2 YYDKDF (reference sequence). This CDR3 contains 15 residues. The DNA of the CDR3 is TGTGCCACCAGCAGAGTCCATGACTCAAACAATGAGCAGTTCTTC. It translates to CATSRVHDSNNEQFF.

The CDR3 DNA follows: TGTGCCAGCAGCGGGGGAACAGGGGCTTGGGACATTCAGTACTTC. This codes for CASSGGTGAWDIQYF. The rearrangement uses TRBV5-8 and TRBJ2-4; 7 bases are a match to TRBD1. This CDR3 contains 15 residues. Germline CDR1 is SGHTS and CDR2 is YDEGEE. The ends lost 4 bases at V and 8 bases at J; junction bases unmatched: 12.

The chain combines TRBV6-5 with TRBJ1-4; TRBD1 matches at 9 bases. Germline CDR1 is MNHEY and CDR2 is SVGAGI. V lost 7 bases to trimming and J lost 3 bases; unmatched junction nucleotides: 6. The CDR3 covers 15 residues. CDR3 DNA sequence: TGTGCCAGCACCCACAGGGGGCCGGCTAATGAAAAACTGTTTTTT. Protein: CASTHRGPANEKLFF.

This chain links TRBV5-1 with TRBJ2-5; 8 positions match TRBD1. The germline gives CDR1 SGHRS, CDR2 YFSETQ. V was clipped by 4 bases and J by 5 bases; unmatched bases: 7. The CDR3 sequence is 14 residues long. The CDR3 sequence: CASSLRTGRETQYF. As DNA, the CDR3 is TGCGCCAGCAGCCTCCGGACAGGGAGGGAGACCCAGTACTTC.

V and J are TRBV2 and TRBJ2-7; no definite D call. The ends were cut back, 6 bases at V and 3 bases at J, with 15 bases in the middle. The CDR3 loop spans 14 amino acids. In germline, CDR1 is SNHLY, CDR2 FYNNEI. The DNA of the CDR3 is TGTGCCAGCAGGGGAACGGGCCTCCGCTACGAGCAGTACTTC. This sequence encodes CASRGTGLRYEQYF.

The chain recombines TRBV7-8 with TRBJ2-5, with D possibly TRBD1 on 6 matching bases. Trimming removed 2 bases at V and 2 bases at J, with 12 bases between. Germline V gene data show CDR1 as SGHVS and CDR2 as FQNEAQ. The CDR3 totals 15 residues. CDR3 in amino acids: CASSLKPGQQETQYF. The CDR3 region has the DNA TGTGCCAGCAGCTTAAAACCGGGACAACAAGAGACCCAGTACTTC.

The genes are TRBV30 and TRBJ2-1; D is ambiguous. Trimming took 4 bases from V and 7 from J, leaving 11 bases between them. CDR1 is GTSNPN and CDR2 is SVGIG in the germline V gene (reference sequence). The CDR3 sequence is 12 residues long. The CDR3 loop is CAWNSLGNEQFF. In DNA, the CDR3 is TGTGCCTGGAACTCCTTGGGGAATGAGCAGTTCTTC.

CDR3 sequence (DNA): TGTGCCAGCAGCAGGGGGCGCACAGATACGCAGTATTTT. This codes for CASSRGRTDTQYF. The chain has TRBV28 and TRBJ2-3; 8 bases fit TRBD1. V lost 6 bases and J lost 1; bases outside the gene matches: 0. Germline CDR1 is MDHEN and CDR2 is SYDVKM. The CDR3 has 13 residues. Full variable domain (remainder filled in from reference TRBV28 and TRBJ2-3): DVKVTQSSRYLVKRTGEKVFLECVQDMDHENMFWYRQDPGLGLRLIYFSYDVKMKEKGDIPEGYSVSREKKERFSLILESASTNQTSMYLCASSRGRTDTQYFGPGTRLTVL.

This clone was found once. The chain uses TRBV29-1 and TRBJ2-7; a possible D gene is TRBD2 (6 bases). V gave up 4 bases and J gave up 5 bases, with 12 bases separating them. The CDR3 consists of 12 residues. CDR1 is SQVTM, CDR2 ANQGSEA, per germline. CDR3 in DNA: TGCAGCGTTGTAGTAGCGGAGCACGAGCAGTACTTC. Translating gives CSVVVAEHEQYF.